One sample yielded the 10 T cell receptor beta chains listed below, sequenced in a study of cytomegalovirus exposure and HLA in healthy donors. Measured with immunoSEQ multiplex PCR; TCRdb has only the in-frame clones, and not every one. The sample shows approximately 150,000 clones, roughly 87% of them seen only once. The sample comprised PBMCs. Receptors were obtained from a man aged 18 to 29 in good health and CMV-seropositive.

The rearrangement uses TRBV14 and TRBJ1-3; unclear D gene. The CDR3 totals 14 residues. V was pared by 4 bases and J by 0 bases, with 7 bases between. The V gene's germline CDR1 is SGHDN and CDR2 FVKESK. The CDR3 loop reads CASSPLYSGNTIYF. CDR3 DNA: TGTGCCAGCAGCCCCCTCTACTCTGGAAACACCATATATTTT.

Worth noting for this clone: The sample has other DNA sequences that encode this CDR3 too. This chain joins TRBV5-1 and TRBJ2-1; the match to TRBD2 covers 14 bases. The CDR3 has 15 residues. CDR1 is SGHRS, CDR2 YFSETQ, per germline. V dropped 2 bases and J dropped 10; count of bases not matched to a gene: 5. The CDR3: CASSLSGLAGEEQFF. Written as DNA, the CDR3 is TGCGCCAGCAGCTTATCGGGACTAGCGGGAGAGGAGCAGTTCTTC.

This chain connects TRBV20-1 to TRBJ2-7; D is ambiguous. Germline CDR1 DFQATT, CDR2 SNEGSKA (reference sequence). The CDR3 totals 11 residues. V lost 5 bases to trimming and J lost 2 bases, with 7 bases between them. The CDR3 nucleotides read TGCAGTGCTTCTAGAACCTACGAGCAGTACTTC. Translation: CSASRTYEQYF.

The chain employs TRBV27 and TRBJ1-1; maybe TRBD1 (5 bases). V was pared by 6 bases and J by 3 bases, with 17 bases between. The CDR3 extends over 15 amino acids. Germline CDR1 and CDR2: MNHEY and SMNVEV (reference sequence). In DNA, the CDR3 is TGTGCCAGCAGCACCCGGAGGGGAGGGGACACTGAAGCTTTCTTT. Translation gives CASSTRRGGDTEAFF.

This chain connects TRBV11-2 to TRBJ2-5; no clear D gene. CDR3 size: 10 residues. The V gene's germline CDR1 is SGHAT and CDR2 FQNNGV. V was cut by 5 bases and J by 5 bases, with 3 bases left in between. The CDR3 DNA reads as TGTGCCAGCAGCCTGGAGACCCAGTACTTC. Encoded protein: CASSLETQYF. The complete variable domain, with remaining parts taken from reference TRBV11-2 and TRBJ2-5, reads EAGVAQSPRYKIIEKRQSVAFWCNPISGHATLYWYQQILGQGPKLLIQFQNNGVVDDSQLPKDRFSAERLKGVDSTLKIQPAKLEDSAVYLCASSLETQYFGPGTRLLVL.

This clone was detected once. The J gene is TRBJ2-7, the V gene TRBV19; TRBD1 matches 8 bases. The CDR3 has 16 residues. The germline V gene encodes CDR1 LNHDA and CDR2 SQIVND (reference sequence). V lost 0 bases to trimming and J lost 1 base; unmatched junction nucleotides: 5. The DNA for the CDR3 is TGTGCCAGTAGTATAGATCTGGGGACAGGATCCTACGAGCAGTACTTC. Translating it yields CASSIDLGTGSYEQYF.

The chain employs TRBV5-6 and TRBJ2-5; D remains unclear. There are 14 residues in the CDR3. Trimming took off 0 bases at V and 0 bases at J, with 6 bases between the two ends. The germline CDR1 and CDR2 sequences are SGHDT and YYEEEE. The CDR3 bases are TGTGCCAGCAGCTTGGACGGGTACCAAGAGACCCAGTACTTC. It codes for CASSLDGYQETQYF.

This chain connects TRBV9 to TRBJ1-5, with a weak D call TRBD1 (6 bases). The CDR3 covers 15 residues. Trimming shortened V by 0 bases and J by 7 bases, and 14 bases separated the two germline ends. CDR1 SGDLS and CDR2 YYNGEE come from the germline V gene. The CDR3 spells CASSVGAGERQPQHF. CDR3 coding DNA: TGTGCCAGCAGCGTAGGGGCAGGGGAAAGGCAGCCCCAGCATTTT.

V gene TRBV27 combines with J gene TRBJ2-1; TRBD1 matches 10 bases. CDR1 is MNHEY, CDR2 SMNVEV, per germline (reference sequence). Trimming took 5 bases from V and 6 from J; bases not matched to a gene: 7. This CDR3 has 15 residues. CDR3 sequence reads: CASSRDRGLVNEQFF. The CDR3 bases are TGTGCCAGCAGTCGAGACAGGGGGCTGGTCAATGAGCAGTTCTTC.

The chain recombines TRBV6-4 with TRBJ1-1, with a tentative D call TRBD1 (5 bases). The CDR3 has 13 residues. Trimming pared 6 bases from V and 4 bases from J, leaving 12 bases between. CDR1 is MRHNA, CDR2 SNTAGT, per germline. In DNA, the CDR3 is TGTGCCAGCAGACTCAGGGAAGGCACTGAAGCTTTCTTT. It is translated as CASRLREGTEAFF.